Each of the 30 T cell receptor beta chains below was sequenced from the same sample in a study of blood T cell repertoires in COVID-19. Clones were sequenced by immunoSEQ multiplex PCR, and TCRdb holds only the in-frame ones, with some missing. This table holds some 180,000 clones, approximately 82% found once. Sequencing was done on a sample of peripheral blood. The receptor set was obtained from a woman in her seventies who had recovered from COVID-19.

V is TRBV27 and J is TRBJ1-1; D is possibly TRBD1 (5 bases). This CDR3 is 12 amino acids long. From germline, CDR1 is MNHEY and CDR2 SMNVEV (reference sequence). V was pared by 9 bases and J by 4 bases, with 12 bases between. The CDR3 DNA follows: TGTGCCAGTAGGGGAATAGGCACTGAAGCTTTCTTT. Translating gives CASRGIGTEAFF.

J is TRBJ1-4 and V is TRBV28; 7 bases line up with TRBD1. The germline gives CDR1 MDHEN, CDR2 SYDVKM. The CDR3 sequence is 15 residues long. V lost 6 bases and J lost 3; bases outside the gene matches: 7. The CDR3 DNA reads TGTGCCAGCAGCGGGGGACAGCCCTCTAATGAAAAACTGTTTTTT. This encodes CASSGGQPSNEKLFF.

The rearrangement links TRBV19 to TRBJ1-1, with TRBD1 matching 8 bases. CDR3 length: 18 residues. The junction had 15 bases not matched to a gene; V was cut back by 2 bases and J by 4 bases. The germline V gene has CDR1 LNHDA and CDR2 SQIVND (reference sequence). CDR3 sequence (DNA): TGTGCCAGTAGTATATGGGGACAGGCCAGCGAGGGGATCACTGAAGCTTTCTTT. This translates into CASSIWGQASEGITEAFF.

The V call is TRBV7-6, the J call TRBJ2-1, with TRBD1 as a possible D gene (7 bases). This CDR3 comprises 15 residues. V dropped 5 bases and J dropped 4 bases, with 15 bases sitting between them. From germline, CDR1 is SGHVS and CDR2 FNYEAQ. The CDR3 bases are TGTGCCAGCAGCCCAGGGGGAGGAGGTTACAATGAGCAGTTCTTC. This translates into CASSPGGGGYNEQFF.

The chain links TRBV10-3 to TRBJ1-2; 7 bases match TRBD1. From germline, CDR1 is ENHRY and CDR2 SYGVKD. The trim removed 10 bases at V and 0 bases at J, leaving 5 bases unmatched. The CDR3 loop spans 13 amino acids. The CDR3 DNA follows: TGTGCCAGCCGGGACAGTGCTAACTATGGCTACACCTTC. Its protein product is CASRDSANYGYTF.

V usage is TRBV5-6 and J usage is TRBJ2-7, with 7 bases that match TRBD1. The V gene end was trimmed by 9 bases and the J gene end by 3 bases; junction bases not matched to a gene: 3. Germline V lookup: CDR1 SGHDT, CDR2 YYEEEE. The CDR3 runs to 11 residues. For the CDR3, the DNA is TGTGCCACCTCAGGGGGCTACGAGCAGTACTTC. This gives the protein CATSGGYEQYF.

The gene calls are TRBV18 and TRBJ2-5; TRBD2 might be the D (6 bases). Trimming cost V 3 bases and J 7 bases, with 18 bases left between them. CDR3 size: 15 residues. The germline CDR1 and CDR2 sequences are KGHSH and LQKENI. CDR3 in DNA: TGTGCCAGCTCACCGGGGCGGGATCTTCCGGGGACCCAGTACTTC. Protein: CASSPGRDLPGTQYF.

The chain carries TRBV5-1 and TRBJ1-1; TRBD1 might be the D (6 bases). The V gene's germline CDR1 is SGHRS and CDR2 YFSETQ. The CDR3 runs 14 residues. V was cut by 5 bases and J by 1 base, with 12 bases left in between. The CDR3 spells CASRPGEPNTEAFF. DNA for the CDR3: TGCGCCAGCAGACCAGGGGAACCGAACACTGAAGCTTTCTTT.

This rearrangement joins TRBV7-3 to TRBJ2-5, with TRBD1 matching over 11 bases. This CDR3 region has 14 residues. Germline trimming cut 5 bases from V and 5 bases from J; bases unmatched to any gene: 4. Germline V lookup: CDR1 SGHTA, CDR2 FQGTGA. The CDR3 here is CASSRTGGLETQYF. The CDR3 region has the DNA TGTGCCAGCAGCCGGACAGGGGGCTTGGAGACCCAGTACTTC.

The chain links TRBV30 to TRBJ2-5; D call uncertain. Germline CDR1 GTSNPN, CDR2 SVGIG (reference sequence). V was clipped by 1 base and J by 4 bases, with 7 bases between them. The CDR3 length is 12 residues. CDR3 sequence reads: CAWSAGTETQYF. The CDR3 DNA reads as TGTGCCTGGAGTGCTGGCACAGAGACCCAGTACTTC.

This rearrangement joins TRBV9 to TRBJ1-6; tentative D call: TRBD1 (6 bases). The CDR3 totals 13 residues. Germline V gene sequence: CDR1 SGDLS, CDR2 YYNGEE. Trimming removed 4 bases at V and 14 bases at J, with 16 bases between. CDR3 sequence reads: CASSPPGTLALHF. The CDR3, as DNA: TGTGCCAGCAGCCCCCCCGGGACACTGGCCCTCCACTTT.

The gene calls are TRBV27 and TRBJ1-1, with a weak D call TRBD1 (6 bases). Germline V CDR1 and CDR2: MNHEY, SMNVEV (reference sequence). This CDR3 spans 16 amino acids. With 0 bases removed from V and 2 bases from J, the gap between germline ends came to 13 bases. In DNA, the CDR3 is TGTGCCAGCAGTTTATCGGCCGGGACATCAAACACTGAAGCTTTCTTT. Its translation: CASSLSAGTSNTEAFF.

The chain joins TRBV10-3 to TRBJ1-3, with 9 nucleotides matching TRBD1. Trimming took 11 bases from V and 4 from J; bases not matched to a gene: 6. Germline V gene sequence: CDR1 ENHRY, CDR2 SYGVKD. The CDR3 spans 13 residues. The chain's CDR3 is CAAQGAGGNTIYF. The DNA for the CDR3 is TGTGCCGCACAGGGGGCCGGGGGAAACACCATATATTTT.

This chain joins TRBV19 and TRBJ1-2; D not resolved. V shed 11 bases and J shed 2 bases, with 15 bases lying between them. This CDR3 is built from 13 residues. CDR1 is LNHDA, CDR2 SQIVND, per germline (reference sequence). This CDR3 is CASAEAPNYGYTF. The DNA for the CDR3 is TGTGCCTCAGCGGAGGCGCCCAACTATGGCTACACCTTC.

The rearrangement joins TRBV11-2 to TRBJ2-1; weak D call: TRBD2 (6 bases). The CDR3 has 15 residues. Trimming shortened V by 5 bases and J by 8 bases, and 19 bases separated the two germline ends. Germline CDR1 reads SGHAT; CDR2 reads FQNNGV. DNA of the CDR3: TGTGCCAGCAGCCCGAATTCATCCCCGGGGGATGAGCAGTTCTTC. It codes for CASSPNSSPGDEQFF.

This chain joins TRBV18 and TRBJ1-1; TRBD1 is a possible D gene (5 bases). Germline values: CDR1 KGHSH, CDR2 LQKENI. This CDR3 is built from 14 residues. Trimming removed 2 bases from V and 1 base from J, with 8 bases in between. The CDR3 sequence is CASSPGGTNTEAFF. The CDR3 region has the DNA TGTGCCAGCTCACCAGGAGGGACGAACACTGAAGCTTTCTTT.

The CDR3 loop is CASINYDRGTEAFF. The CDR3 DNA reads as TGTGCCAGCATCAATTACGACAGGGGCACTGAAGCTTTCTTT. The rearrangement uses TRBV3-1 (or the pseudogene TRBV3-2) and TRBJ1-1; TRBD1 agrees at 8 bases. The CDR3 has 14 amino acids. Per the germline V gene, CDR1 is LGHDT and CDR2 is YNNKEL (reference sequence). With V trimmed by 7 bases and J by 4 bases, 8 bases remained unmatched.

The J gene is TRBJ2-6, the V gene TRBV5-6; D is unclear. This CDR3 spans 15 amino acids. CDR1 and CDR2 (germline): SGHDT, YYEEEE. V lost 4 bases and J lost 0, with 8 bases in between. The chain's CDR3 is CASSLEHSGANVLTF. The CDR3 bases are TGTGCCAGCAGCCTGGAGCACTCTGGGGCCAACGTCCTGACTTTC.

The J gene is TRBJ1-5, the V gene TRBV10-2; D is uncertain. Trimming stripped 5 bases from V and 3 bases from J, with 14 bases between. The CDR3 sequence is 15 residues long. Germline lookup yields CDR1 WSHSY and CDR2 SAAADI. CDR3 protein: CASSPLGGNNQPQHF. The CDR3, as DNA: TGCGCCAGCAGTCCCCTGGGAGGAAACAATCAGCCCCAGCATTTT.

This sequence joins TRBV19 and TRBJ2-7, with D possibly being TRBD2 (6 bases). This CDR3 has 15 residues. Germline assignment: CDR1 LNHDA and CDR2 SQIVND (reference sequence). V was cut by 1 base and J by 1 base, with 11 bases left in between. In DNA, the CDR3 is TGTGCCAGTAGTATAGGGCGGGGACCATCCTACGAGCAGTACTTC. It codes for CASSIGRGPSYEQYF.

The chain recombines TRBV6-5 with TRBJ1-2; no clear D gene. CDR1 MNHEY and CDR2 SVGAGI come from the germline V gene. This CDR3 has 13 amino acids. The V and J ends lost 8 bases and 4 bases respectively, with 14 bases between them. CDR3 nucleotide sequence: TGTGCCAGCGGGGAGTCTCCCCTCTATGGCTACACCTTC. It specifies CASGESPLYGYTF.

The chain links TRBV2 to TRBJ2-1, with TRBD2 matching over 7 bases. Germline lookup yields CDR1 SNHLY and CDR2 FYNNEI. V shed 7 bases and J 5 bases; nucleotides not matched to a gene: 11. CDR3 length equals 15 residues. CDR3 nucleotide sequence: TGTGCCAGCATACGGCCGGGGAGGGCGGACAATGAGCAGTTCTTC. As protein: CASIRPGRADNEQFF. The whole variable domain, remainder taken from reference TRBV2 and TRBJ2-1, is EPEVTQTPSHQVTQMGQEVILRCVPISNHLYFYWYRQILGQKVEFLVSFYNNEISEKSEIFDDQFSVERPDGSNFTLKIRSTKLEDSAMYFCASIRPGRADNEQFFGPGTRLTVL.

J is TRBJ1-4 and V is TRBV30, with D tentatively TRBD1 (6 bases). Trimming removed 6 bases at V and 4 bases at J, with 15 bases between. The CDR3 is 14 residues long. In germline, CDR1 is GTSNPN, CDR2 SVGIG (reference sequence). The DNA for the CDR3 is TGTGCCTGTACAGGGCTTTTTGGTAATGAAAAACTGTTTTTT. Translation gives CACTGLFGNEKLFF.

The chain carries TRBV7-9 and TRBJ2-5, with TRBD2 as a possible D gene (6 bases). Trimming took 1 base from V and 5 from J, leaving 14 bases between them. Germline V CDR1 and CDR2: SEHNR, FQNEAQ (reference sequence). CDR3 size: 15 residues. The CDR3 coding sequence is TGTGCCAGCAGCTTAGACCGGGACTCGAACGAGACCCAGTACTTC. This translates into CASSLDRDSNETQYF.

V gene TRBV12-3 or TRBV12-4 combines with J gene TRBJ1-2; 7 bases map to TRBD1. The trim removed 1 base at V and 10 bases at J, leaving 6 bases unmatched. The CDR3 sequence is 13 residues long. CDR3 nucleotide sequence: TGTGCCAGCAGTTTAGGGCAGGGGGGCGACTACACCTTC. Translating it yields CASSLGQGGDYTF.

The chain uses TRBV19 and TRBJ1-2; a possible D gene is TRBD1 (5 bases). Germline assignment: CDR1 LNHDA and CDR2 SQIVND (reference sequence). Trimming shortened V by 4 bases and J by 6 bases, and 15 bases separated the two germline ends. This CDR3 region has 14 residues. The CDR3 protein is CASSKGRAPDGYTF. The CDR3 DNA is TGTGCCAGTAGTAAGGGCAGGGCCCCTGATGGCTACACCTTC.

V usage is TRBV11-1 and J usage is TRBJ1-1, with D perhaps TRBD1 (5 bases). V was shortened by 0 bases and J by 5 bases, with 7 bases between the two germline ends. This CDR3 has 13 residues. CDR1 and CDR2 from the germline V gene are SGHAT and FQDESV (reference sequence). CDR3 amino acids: CASSLARGTEAFF. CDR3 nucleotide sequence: TGTGCCAGCAGCTTAGCGCGGGGGACTGAAGCTTTCTTT.

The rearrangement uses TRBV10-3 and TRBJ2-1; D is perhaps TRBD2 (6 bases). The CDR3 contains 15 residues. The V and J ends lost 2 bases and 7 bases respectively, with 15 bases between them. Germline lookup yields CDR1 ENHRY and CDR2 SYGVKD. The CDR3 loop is CAISEPGDRWNEQFF. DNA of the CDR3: TGTGCCATCAGTGAGCCGGGGGACCGCTGGAATGAGCAGTTCTTC.

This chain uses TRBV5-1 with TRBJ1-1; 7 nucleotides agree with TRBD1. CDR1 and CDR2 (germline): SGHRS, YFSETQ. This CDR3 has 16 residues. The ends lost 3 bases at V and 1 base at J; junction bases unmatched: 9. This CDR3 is CASSWGPGTANTEAFF. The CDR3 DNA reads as TGCGCCAGCAGCTGGGGCCCCGGGACAGCGAACACTGAAGCTTTCTTT.

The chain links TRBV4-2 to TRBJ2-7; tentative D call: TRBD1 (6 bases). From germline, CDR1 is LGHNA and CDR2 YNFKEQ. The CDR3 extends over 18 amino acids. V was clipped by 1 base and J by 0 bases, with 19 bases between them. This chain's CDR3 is CASSQGLTGTPLSYEQYF. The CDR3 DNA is TGTGCCAGCAGCCAAGGTCTTACGGGGACACCTCTCTCCTACGAGCAGTACTTC.